Listed below are T cell receptor beta chains from one sample, sequenced in a study of response to subunit inactivated influenza vaccine. TCRdb reanalysed the RT-PCR reads using MiXCR and keeps one entry per CDR3 protein. The data contain under 550,000 distinct CDR3 sequences, around 8% of them seen just once; the ten biggest clones take up roughly 13%. The sequenced sample was PBMCs from blood, obtained 23 to 25 months after vaccination. These receptors were obtained from a man between 50 and 75 years old who received an inactivated influenza vaccine. Both conserved end residues are part of each CDR3. Fields, in order: CDR3 protein, CDR3 DNA, J gene, clone size, V gene, D gene. A D gene is named only where the DNA matches it firmly. Only part of the rows carry a size: once, few, many, or a class if the clone is expanded.

CDR3 protein: CASSLAGTSGAYEQYF
CDR3 DNA: TGTGCCAGCAGCTTGGCCGGGACTAGCGGGGCCTACGAGCAGTACTTC
J gene: TRBJ2-7
clone size: .
V gene: TRBV7-6
D gene: TRBD2

CDR3 protein: CASSQGARTQYF
CDR3 DNA: TGCGCCAGCAGCCAAGGGGCTAGAACGCAGTATTTT
J gene: TRBJ2-3
clone size: .
V gene: TRBV4-3
D gene: .

CDR3 protein: CASSQVDSGSEAFF
CDR3 DNA: TGTGCCAGCAGCCAGGTGGACAGCGGATCTGAAGCTTTCTTT
J gene: TRBJ1-1
clone size: .
V gene: TRBV4-2
D gene: .

CDR3 protein: CASSFPPQTYEQYF
CDR3 DNA: TGTGCCAGCAGCTTCCCCCCTCAAACCTACGAGCAGTACTTC
J gene: TRBJ2-7
clone size: many
V gene: TRBV7-2
D gene: .

CDR3 protein: CAWRAPGTYEQYF
CDR3 DNA: TGTGCCTGGAGGGCCCCAGGAACCTACGAGCAGTACTTC
J gene: TRBJ2-7
clone size: few
V gene: TRBV30
D gene: .

CDR3 protein: CASRKQGAYTIYF
CDR3 DNA: TGTGCCAGCCGTAAACAGGGGGCGTACACCATATATTTT
J gene: TRBJ1-3
clone size: many
V gene: TRBV28
D gene: TRBD1

CDR3 protein: CSARFGSSDTQYF
CDR3 DNA: TGCAGCGCTAGATTCGGGAGCTCAGATACGCAGTATTTT
J gene: TRBJ2-3
clone size: many
V gene: TRBV20-1
D gene: .

CDR3 protein: CSARRSQGVSDRAFF
CDR3 DNA: TGCAGTGCACGGAGGAGTCAGGGAGTATCCGACAGAGCTTTCTTT
J gene: TRBJ1-1
clone size: many
V gene: TRBV20-1
D gene: .

CDR3 protein: CASSPGLAQETQYF
CDR3 DNA: TGCGCCAGCAGCCCGGGACTAGCACAAGAGACCCAGTACTTC
J gene: TRBJ2-5
clone size: many
V gene: TRBV5-1
D gene: TRBD2

CDR3 protein: CASSYPQRRGGRYNEQFF
CDR3 DNA: TGTGCCAGCAGTTACCCGCAGCGGCGGGGGGGCCGCTACAATGAGCAGTTCTTC
J gene: TRBJ2-1
clone size: few
V gene: TRBV6-2/TRBV6-3
D gene: TRBD2

CDR3 protein: CASSSDRVGNQPQHF
CDR3 DNA: TGTGCCAGCAGTTCCGACAGGGTGGGCAATCAGCCCCAGCATTTT
J gene: TRBJ1-5
clone size: many
V gene: TRBV6-5
D gene: TRBD1

CDR3 protein: CASSFGLAGTINEQFF
CDR3 DNA: TGTGCCAGCAGTTTCGGACTAGCGGGAACAATAAATGAGCAGTTCTTC
J gene: TRBJ2-1
clone size: many
V gene: TRBV28
D gene: TRBD2

CDR3 protein: CASRQGQSNTEAFF
CDR3 DNA: TGTGCCAGCAGACAGGGGCAATCGAATACTGAAGCTTTCTTT
J gene: TRBJ1-1
clone size: .
V gene: TRBV27
D gene: TRBD1

CDR3 protein: CASSSLYFTGELFF
CDR3 DNA: TGTGCCAGCAGTTCTCTTTACTTCACCGGGGAGCTGTTTTTT
J gene: TRBJ2-2
clone size: .
V gene: TRBV6-5
D gene: .

CDR3 protein: CASSEAARGTYEQYF
CDR3 DNA: TGTGCCAGCAGTGAAGCGGCGAGGGGGACCTACGAGCAGTACTTC
J gene: TRBJ2-7
clone size: .
V gene: TRBV2
D gene: .

CDR3 protein: CASSIPRGQGFDEQFF
CDR3 DNA: TGTGCCAGCAGCATCCCCCGAGGACAGGGCTTCGATGAGCAGTTCTTC
J gene: TRBJ2-1
clone size: .
V gene: TRBV7-2
D gene: TRBD1

CDR3 protein: CASTRTGLMNTGELFF
CDR3 DNA: TGTGCCAGCACCAGGACAGGGTTAATGAACACCGGGGAGCTGTTTTTT
J gene: TRBJ2-2
clone size: few
V gene: TRBV7-9
D gene: TRBD1

CDR3 protein: CASSAGPPTNEKLFF
CDR3 DNA: TGTGCCAGCAGCGCCGGACCCCCTACTAATGAAAAACTGTTTTTT
J gene: TRBJ1-4
clone size: few
V gene: TRBV7-2
D gene: .

CDR3 protein: CASSYRQNQETQYF
CDR3 DNA: TGTGCCAGCAGTTACAGACAGAACCAAGAGACCCAGTACTTC
J gene: TRBJ2-5
clone size: few
V gene: TRBV6-5
D gene: .

CDR3 protein: CASSTGTTPGDEQFF
CDR3 DNA: TGTGCCAGCAGCACCGGGACCACCCCAGGCGATGAGCAGTTCTTC
J gene: TRBJ2-1
clone size: .
V gene: TRBV2
D gene: .

CDR3 protein: CASSYPGGGTSNEQFF
CDR3 DNA: TGTGCCAGCAGCTATCCCGGGGGTGGGACTAGCAATGAGCAGTTCTTC
J gene: TRBJ2-1
clone size: few
V gene: TRBV7-9
D gene: TRBD2

CDR3 protein: CASRWTNEKLFF
CDR3 DNA: TGTGCCAGCAGGTGGACTAATGAAAAACTGTTTTTT
J gene: TRBJ1-4
clone size: .
V gene: TRBV2
D gene: .